A selection of T cell receptor beta chains follows, all from one sample in a study of blood T cell repertoires in COVID-19. Clones were sequenced by immunoSEQ multiplex PCR, and TCRdb holds only the in-frame ones, with some missing. In the table there are 130,000 to 150,000 clones, 88% of which are singletons. Material: PBMCs or T cells enriched from blood (not recorded which). These receptors were obtained from a woman in her 30s with acute COVID-19. The conserved cysteine and the conserved F or W are not part of the CDR3 here. The D gene is left open where the match is weak.

CDR3 protein	D gene	J gene	V gene
ASSAGGPTDTQY	TRBD2	TRBJ2-3	TRBV5-1
ASTSSIQGHPSSYNEQF	NA	TRBJ2-1	TRBV5-5
ASSGGGFQETQY	TRBD2	TRBJ2-5	TRBV19
ATSDLRRGSINEQF	NA	TRBJ2-1	TRBV24-1
ASSSKPGQGYYEQY	TRBD1	TRBJ2-7	TRBV28
ASSLRVSDTQY	NA	TRBJ2-3	TRBV6-5
ASSQRFGGRTGGIEQY	NA	TRBJ2-7	TRBV4-2
ASSIIEWGSSYNSPLH	NA	TRBJ1-6	TRBV21-1
ASSVEKQGTQY	NA	TRBJ2-5	TRBV9
ASSVAKNIQY	NA	TRBJ2-4	TRBV28
ASRQGGNYEQY	NA	TRBJ2-7	TRBV6-4
ASSPPGLNGYT	NA	TRBJ1-2	TRBV28
ASSRDRDPSYEQY	TRBD1	TRBJ2-7	TRBV5-1
ASSHLGSDEKLF	NA	TRBJ1-4	TRBV14
ASSQVGEYQPQH	NA	TRBJ1-5	TRBV3-1/TRBV3-2
ASSLYTGGTEAF	TRBD1	TRBJ1-1	TRBV5-6
ASSAGYGYT	NA	TRBJ1-2	TRBV25-1
ASSQADPGLGYEQY	TRBD2	TRBJ2-7	TRBV3-1/TRBV3-2
ASSQNRGRSGVSQETQY	TRBD1	TRBJ2-5	TRBV28
ASSLGGGRGTIRNTEAF	TRBD1	TRBJ1-1	TRBV7-9
ASSPPTGVDTEAF	NA	TRBJ1-1	TRBV18
SASSQITSGLTTDTQY	TRBD2	TRBJ2-3	TRBV20-1
ASSLDLSAYEQY	NA	TRBJ2-7	TRBV11-2
ASSPGLLPGNTIY	NA	TRBJ1-3	TRBV5-1
ASSVTETQY	NA	TRBJ2-5	TRBV9
ATSRDTGLNYGYT	NA	TRBJ1-2	TRBV15
ASSYRDYEQY	NA	TRBJ2-7	TRBV6-5
ASSSGSGYGYT	NA	TRBJ1-2	TRBV7-2
ASSTGGVFNIQY	TRBD2	TRBJ2-4	TRBV11-1
ASGPYGYT	NA	TRBJ1-2	TRBV19
AWTQAHEQY	NA	TRBJ2-7	TRBV30
ASTPQTGTSSNYEQY	TRBD2	TRBJ2-7	TRBV4-1
ASSQGSQGLYEQY	NA	TRBJ2-7	TRBV7-9
ASNKGASVSLRSYNEQF	NA	TRBJ2-1	TRBV2
ASSIGPSGIYEQY	TRBD2	TRBJ2-7	TRBV19
ASSYPRTGYGYT	NA	TRBJ1-2	TRBV6-2/TRBV6-3
AIRVGQANYGYT	TRBD1	TRBJ1-2	TRBV10-3
ASVGLLAGANEQY	TRBD2	TRBJ2-7	TRBV7-3
ASSLSYQGEDYEQY	TRBD1	TRBJ2-7	TRBV5-6
ASTYTSYEQY	NA	TRBJ2-7	TRBV2
ASSQGGTSDGYT	NA	TRBJ1-2	TRBV4-3
ASTLGGPYEQY	NA	TRBJ2-7	TRBV28
ASSDLRQDNSPLH	NA	TRBJ1-6	TRBV25-1
ASSARRGSGANVLT	NA	TRBJ2-6	TRBV9
ASSLPSTGAANEKLF	TRBD1	TRBJ1-4	TRBV4-1
AISENPRGTDTQY	NA	TRBJ2-3	TRBV10-3
AISEWDSLVNQPQH	TRBD1	TRBJ1-5	TRBV10-3
ASSNPGQGDYNEQF	TRBD1	TRBJ2-1	TRBV6-2/TRBV6-3
ASSQDTGYADTQY	NA	TRBJ2-3	TRBV4-1
ASSQDSSSGSNEQF	TRBD2	TRBJ2-1	TRBV3-1/TRBV3-2
AISESGRSNQPQH	NA	TRBJ1-5	TRBV10-3
ASHSIRRGRYTEAF	NA	TRBJ1-1	TRBV19
ASSVTGSGNTIY	NA	TRBJ1-3	TRBV9
ASSLRNRPDTQY	NA	TRBJ2-3	TRBV28
ATSRGQDSSPLH	TRBD1	TRBJ1-6	TRBV15
ASSEGTSGSSYNEQF	TRBD2	TRBJ2-1	TRBV9
ASSFSINEKLF	NA	TRBJ1-4	TRBV28